Sequencing of this TCR beta chain was carried out in a study of shared clonotypes between healthy human individuals. The wider study: A couple of women and three men aged 18 to 49 made up the donors. Study-level points and caveats: The study found lower generation probabilities in non-shared clonotypes than in those shared by all four donors. Across a handful of donors, naive CD4 shared around 5.1%, naive CD8 more than 3%, memory CD4 roughly 2.5%, memory CD8 under 0.5%.

Original processing notes: Filtering differed since immunoSEQ provided only junctions, with no quality scores. Sequenced by immunoSEQ multiplex PCR; TCRdb stores in-frame clones only, minus some. The V and J calls and clone size were taken over from that table, and D and trimming were inferred from the DNA. This sample yields about 2 million clones, of which 95% are seen a single time; approximately 0.13% belongs to the top ten. The CDR3 sequence is 13 residues long. The V gene's germline CDR1 is SGDLS and CDR2 YYNGEE. Between the trimmed V and J ends, which lost 4 bases and 5 bases, there was a span of 13 bases. The table lists this clone with many counts. Its matching antigen is unknown.

Material: naive CD4+ T cells sorted from blood. Subset in this sample: CD45RA+ positively selected. V and J are TRBV9 and TRBJ2-7; tentative D call: TRBD2 (5 bases). This TCR was sampled from a man in his late teens or twenties in good health. This CDR3 reads CASSLTDFDEQYF. The CDR3 DNA sequence: TGTGCCAGCAGCCTCACGGACTTTGACGAGCAGTACTTC.